This TCR beta chain originates from a study of neurological immune-mediated disorders. Study results and limitations: Across subjects, expanded clones had no CDR3 amino acid sequences in common, pointing to private repertoires in all groups.

Indicated time point: longitudinal time-point 1 (baseline). 5'RACE with 10-nucleotide random UMIs produced the cDNA. TCRdb reanalysed the 5' RACE reads using MiXCR and keeps one entry per CDR3 protein. The sample gives about 60,000 distinct CDR3 sequences, about 10% of which show up once; about 6.3% is in the top ten. The CDR3 is made up of 15 amino acids. Trimming cost V 3 bases and J 0 bases; bases outside gene matches: 5. This clonotype showed up many times. Its antigen is unknown. V usage is TRBV12-3 or TRBV12-4 and J usage is TRBJ2-7; 7 bases are shared with TRBD2. Specimen: PBMCs. The receptor was derived from a male donor with HTLV-1-associated myelopathy (HAM/TSP). For the CDR3, the DNA is TGTGCCAGCAGTTTGGTGGGGGGGAGCTCCTACGAGCAGTACTTC. Residues: CASSLVGGSSYEQYF.